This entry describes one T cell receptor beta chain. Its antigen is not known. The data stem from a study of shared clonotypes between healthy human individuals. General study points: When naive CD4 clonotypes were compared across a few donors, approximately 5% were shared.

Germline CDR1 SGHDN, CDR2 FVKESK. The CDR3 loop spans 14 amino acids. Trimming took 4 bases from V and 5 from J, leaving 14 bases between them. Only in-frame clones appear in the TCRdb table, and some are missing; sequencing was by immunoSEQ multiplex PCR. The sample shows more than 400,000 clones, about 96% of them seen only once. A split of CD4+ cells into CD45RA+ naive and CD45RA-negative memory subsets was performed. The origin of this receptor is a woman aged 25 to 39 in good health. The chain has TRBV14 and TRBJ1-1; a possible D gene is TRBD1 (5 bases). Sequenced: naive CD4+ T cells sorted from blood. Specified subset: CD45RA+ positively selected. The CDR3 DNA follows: TGTGCCAGCAGCCTGATAGCCGGGGGGACTGAAGCTTTCTTT. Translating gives CASSLIAGGTEAFF. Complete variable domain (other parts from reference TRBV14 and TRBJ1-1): EAGVTQFPSHSVIEKGQTVTLRCDPISGHDNLYWYRRVMGKEIKFLLHFVKESKQDESGMPNNRFLAERTGGTYSTLKVQPAELEDSGVYFCASSLIAGGTEAFFGQGTRLTVV.